The TCR beta chain under discussion was sequenced for a study of prognosis after radiotherapy for stage I lung cancer (dated by TCRdb to about 2021). General notes on the study: Over 15 stage I NSCLC patients were enrolled in Nanjing, China, between 2018 and early 2019. The patients included around 13 who had newly diagnosed primary stage I lung tumors, along with five others who had oligometastatic NSCLC after their primary tumor had been surgically resected. All patients were considered medically inoperable, owing to comorbidities in approximately twelve and refusal of surgery in several. The cohort included under 15 men and about six women, with a median age of around 70 years and a range of about 53 to 95 years. Squamous cell carcinoma histology was identified in six or seven patients, and adenocarcinoma histology was identified in about twelve patients. SBRT was delivered in 3 to 5 fractions with a biologically effective dose of at least 100 Gy, and image-guided IMRT or VMAT was used for delivery. SBRT was not combined with any concurrent therapy in any patient. Four of the 19 patients developed distant metastases after SBRT, at a median of roughly seven months; the other 15 showed no significant progression. Peripheral blood TCR beta repertoires were profiled in stage I NSCLC patients before and after stereotactic body radiotherapy, and the study then linked these repertoires to distant failure. The study took one blood sample before SBRT and one after SBRT from each of roughly 20 patients and sequenced all 40 or so samples.

No patient had a history of other malignancies or prior chemotherapy or radiotherapy, and all had node-negative disease on CT and PET/CT. At each of two time points, about 6 milliliters of peripheral venous blood were collected into EDTA tubes. PBMCs were isolated by Ficoll-Paque Plus density-gradient centrifugation. Right after collection, samples were placed at -80 degrees C and kept there until analysis. Two rounds of multiplex PCR were performed to amplify the TCR beta CDR3 region from genomic DNA. In the first round of PCR, primers specific to each TRBV and TRBJ gene were used, and the primer sequences are filed in Chinese patent CN105087789A. Universal primers were used in the second PCR round. The Roche High Pure PCR Template Preparation Kit was used to extract genomic DNA from the frozen PBMCs. Libraries were sequenced paired-end with 151 bp reads on an Illumina HiSeq 3000. The original pipeline was this. CutAdapt was used to discard raw reads that did not contain the multiplex PCR primer sequences. PEAR was used to merge high-quality paired reads into contigs. By aligning each contig to reference sequences, MiXCR assigned the TRB V, D and J gene segments to that contig. CDR3 sequences were clustered by base quality and sequence similarity to remove sequencing errors. Diversity was measured as Shannon entropy normalized by the natural log of productive TCR sequence number. One minus Shannon entropy divided by the natural log of the number of unique clonotypes was used as the definition of clonality. Progression-free survival cut-offs for repertoire metrics were chosen using the Youden index of ROC curves, with analyses run in R 3.5.3. TCRdb ran its own pipeline on the public reads, namely fastp trimming at Q25 and MiXCR clone calling, and kept in-frame beta chains. Each CDR3 protein appears once, grouped with its most common genes and DNA. TCRdb's processing, not the authors', yielded these V and J calls. This sample has some 15,000 distinct CDR3 sequences in its table, and around 45% of those were observed once. Clones ranked in the top ten supply roughly 37% of the sample.

As concerns this clonotype: It has no known antigen specificity. The junction differs from germline at one of its ends, possibly a read error.

Study-level results and caveats: The small cohort and short follow-up limited the study, so independent validation of the findings is needed. Whether the expanded TCR clones were tumor-specific was not determined. TRBV and TRBJ usage frequencies reportedly differed by metastasis status, in two V genes at baseline and in nine V and two J genes after SBRT. After SBRT, the number of unique TCR clones decreased (median approximately 10,000 before versus 6,000 to 7,500 after; Wilcoxon paired P=0.011). None of the reported P values were adjusted for multiple comparisons. Post-SBRT Shannon entropy and its change from baseline were lower in patients who developed distant metastases; baseline Shannon entropy was not associated with metastases.

The source of this sequence is a donor aged 50 or older with non-small cell lung cancer. Sample: PBMCs, taken before or after stereotactic body radiation therapy (not recorded which).

The CDR3 region reads CASSPVLGGGGWANVLTF. The DNA sequence is TGTGCCAGCAGCCCCGTGTTAGGTGGGGGCGGCTGGGCCAACGTACTGACTTTC. The rearrangement combines TRBV7-9 with TRBJ2-6, with TRBD1 perhaps the D gene, on 6 matching bases. For CDR1 and CDR2, the germline V gene (reference sequence) lists SEHNR and FQNEAQ. The cysteine opens and the phenylalanine closes a CDR3 of 18 amino acids. Left in the record is the CDR3 DNA by itself, 54 bases read in frame from the first base. The full variable domain, completed from the reference TRBV7-9 and TRBJ2-6 proteins outside the CDR3, reads DTGVSQNPRHKITKRGQNVTFRCDPISEHNRLYWYRQTLGQGPEFLTYFQNEAQLEKSRLLSDRFSAERPKGSFSTLEIQRTEQGDSAMYLCASSPVLGGGGWANVLTFGAGSRLTVL.